This entry features one T cell receptor (beta chain) sequence. Its antigen is not known. V was pared by 0 bases and J by 0 bases, with 1 base of the junction left unmatched. The CDR3 has 16 residues. Germline V lookup: CDR1 KGHSH, CDR2 LQKENI. Libraries were prepared by immunoSEQ multiplex PCR; TCRdb keeps only in-frame clonotypes and omits some of them. The repertoire consists of about 87,000 clones, with 87% occurring once and the leading ten covering about 1.4%. This entry is derived from a study of siplizumab effects on memory and regulatory T cells. Findings and limits, study-wide: In siplizumab conditions, mappable alloreactive CD4+ clones averaged 68.8% Treg-derived, against approximately 27% in controls. Researchers could map only a minor fraction of alloreactive clones to unstimulated subsets. The naive T cell population seemed more diverse than memory cells and seemed a major contributor to the alloresponse. Sequences that were alloreactive and traceable to unstimulated CD4+ memory cells were significantly reduced by siplizumab.

The J gene is TRBJ1-1, the V gene TRBV18; 10 bases line up with TRBD1. The source is a human donor in good health. Specimen: Tregs sorted from blood. Written as DNA, the CDR3 is TGTGCCAGCTCACCACCGGACAGGGGGATGAACACTGAAGCTTTCTTT. Protein: CASSPPDRGMNTEAFF.